The 2 T cell receptor beta chains given below trace back to one sample, sequenced in a study of T-cell reconstitution after alpha-beta-depleted transplantation in children. Construction of the TCRbeta library involved unique molecular identifiers. TCRdb fed the PCR reads into MiXCR, producing one record per CDR3 protein. In the table there are tens of thousands of distinct CDR3 sequences, about 5.7% of which are singletons. The sequenced sample was PBMCs, mostly from graft donor cells, obtained 60 days after TCRalphabeta/CD19-depleted stem cell transplant. The receptor source for this set is a female patient aged 2 to 10 who had a stem cell transplant for aplastic anemia, so the T cells may come from the graft donor.

The chain uses TRBV6-2 or TRBV6-3 and TRBJ2-5, with D possibly being TRBD1 or TRBD2 (5 bases each). Germline assignment: CDR1 MNHEY and CDR2 SVGEGT. Deletions cut 8 bases from V and 5 bases from J, with 6 bases between. The CDR3 contains 10 residues. CDR3 region: CASRDETQYF. CDR3 bases: TGTGCCAGCCGGGACGAGACCCAGTACTTC.

As regards this clonotype: This sequence may be a read error, since a much larger clone differs from it by one base. The chain combines TRBV20-1 with TRBJ2-7, with 7 bases matching TRBD2. This CDR3 spans 15 amino acids. Germline V gives CDR1 DFQATT, CDR2 SNEGSKA (reference sequence). The CDR3 coding sequence is TGCAGTGCCCCCCCGGGCGGGAGACCGGGCTACGACCAGTACTTC. This gives the protein CSAPPGGRPGYDQYF.